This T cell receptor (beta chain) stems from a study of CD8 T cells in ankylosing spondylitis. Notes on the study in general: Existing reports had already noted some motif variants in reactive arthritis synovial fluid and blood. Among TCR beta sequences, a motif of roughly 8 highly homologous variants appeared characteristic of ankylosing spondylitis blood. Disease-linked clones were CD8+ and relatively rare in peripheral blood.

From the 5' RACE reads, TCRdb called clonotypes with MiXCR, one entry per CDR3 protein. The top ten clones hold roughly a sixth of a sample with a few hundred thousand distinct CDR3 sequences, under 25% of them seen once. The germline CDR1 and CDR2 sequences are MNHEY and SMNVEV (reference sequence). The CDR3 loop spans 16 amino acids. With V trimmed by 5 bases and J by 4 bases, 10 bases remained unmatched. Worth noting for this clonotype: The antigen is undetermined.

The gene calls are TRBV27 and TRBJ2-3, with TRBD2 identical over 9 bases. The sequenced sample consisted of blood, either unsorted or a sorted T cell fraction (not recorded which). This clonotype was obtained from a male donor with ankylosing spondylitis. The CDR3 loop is CASSQIPGTSPDTQYF. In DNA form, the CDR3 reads TGTGCCAGCAGTCAAATCCCGGGGACTAGCCCAGATACGCAGTATTTT.